This T cell receptor beta chain was found in a study of T and B cells in COVID-19 patients. This clonotype is labeled medium-sized. TRB was amplified from approximately 250-480 ng of blood genomic DNA. The CDR3 is made up of 13 amino acids. Per germline, CDR1 GTSNPN and CDR2 SVGIG (reference sequence). Trimming pared 0 bases from V and 8 bases from J, leaving 10 bases between. BIOMED2 TRB-A/B primer pools were used in multiplex TRB PCR. TCRdb called the multiplex PCR reads again in MiXCR, with one record for every CDR3 protein. The sample lists 4,000 or so distinct CDR3 sequences, around 21% occurring once.

This clonotype originated in a human donor with active COVID-19. The sample consisted of blood. The chain is built from TRBV30 and TRBJ1-4; no firm D call. The CDR3 sequence: CAWSVHLLEKLFF. The DNA of the CDR3 is TGTGCCTGGAGTGTACACCTTCTGGAAAAACTGTTTTTT.